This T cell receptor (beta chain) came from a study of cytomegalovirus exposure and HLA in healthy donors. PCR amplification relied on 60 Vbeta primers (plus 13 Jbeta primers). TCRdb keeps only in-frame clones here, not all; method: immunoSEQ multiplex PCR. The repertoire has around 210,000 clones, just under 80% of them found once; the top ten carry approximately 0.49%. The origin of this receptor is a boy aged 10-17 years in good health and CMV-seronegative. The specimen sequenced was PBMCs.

The CDR3 loop is CASSVATGGSTGELFF. CDR3 nucleotide sequence: TGTGCCAGCAGCGTAGCTACAGGGGGCTCGACCGGGGAGCTGTTTTTT. This rearrangement joins TRBV9 to TRBJ2-2; TRBD1 aligns across 9 bases. The CDR3 consists of 16 residues. V shed 0 bases and J 5 bases; nucleotides not matched to a gene: 5. The germline gives CDR1 SGDLS, CDR2 YYNGEE.